The 21 T cell receptor beta chains below all came from one sample that was sequenced in a study of T cell repertoires in cytomegalovirus infection. Each CDR3 protein gets one entry after TCRdb re-called the reads with MiXCR. Here the sample spans fewer than 900,000 distinct CDR3 sequences, 25% to 30% being singletons. Their antigens are not known. This specimen consisted of cultured CD8+ T cells from PBMCs, obtained from culture after CMV antigen stimulation. Source of these receptors: a human donor in good health (CMV status not recorded). Some clones in this sample may be carry-over from other donors' samples.

In its sample, this clonotype was seen a few times. The chain joins TRBV4-3 to TRBJ1-6; D is ambiguous. The CDR3 length is 17 residues. Germline V CDR1 and CDR2: LGHNA, YSLEER. Trimming cost V 4 bases and J 7 bases, with 20 bases left between them. CDR3 in DNA: TGCGCCAGCAGCCCCCGACTGCAAACTCCCTCCAATTCACCCCTCCACTTT. Translation gives CASSPRLQTPSNSPLHF.

The chain links TRBV29-1 to TRBJ2-1, with D tentatively TRBD1 or TRBD2 (5 bases each). The ends were cut back, 5 bases at V and 3 bases at J, with 8 bases in the middle. The CDR3 is 12 residues long. Germline assignment: CDR1 SQVTM and CDR2 ANQGSEA. CDR3 DNA sequence: TGCAGCGTTCTGGGGGTCTACAATGAGCAGTTCTTC. It translates to CSVLGVYNEQFF.

In this sample, this clonotype turned up a few times. This chain links TRBV11-2 with TRBJ2-1; D is perhaps TRBD1 or TRBD2 (7 bases each). The V end lost 5 bases, the J end lost 7 bases, and 15 bases lay between the germline ends. Germline V lookup: CDR1 SGHAT, CDR2 FQNNGV. This CDR3 is 14 amino acids long. The DNA for the CDR3 is TGTGCCAGCAGCCAGGGGGGGGCCTGGAATGAGCAGTTCTTC. Encoded protein: CASSQGGAWNEQFF.

This clonotype was seen a few times. This sequence joins TRBV7-9 and TRBJ2-3; 9 bases agree with TRBD2. From germline, CDR1 is SEHNR and CDR2 FQNEAQ (reference sequence). This CDR3 has 15 amino acids. The junction had 9 bases not matched to a gene; V was cut back by 5 bases and J by 6 bases. In nucleotides, the CDR3 is TGTGCCAGCAGCCAGGGGACTAGCCTGCAGGATACGCAGTATTTT. Amino acid sequence: CASSQGTSLQDTQYF.

This clonotype was observed at least ten times. V is TRBV19 and J is TRBJ1-1; D is perhaps TRBD1 (5 bases). The germline V gene encodes CDR1 LNHDA and CDR2 SQIVND (reference sequence). The CDR3 sequence is 13 residues long. V lost 9 bases, J lost 1 base, and 12 bases lay in between. The chain's CDR3 is CASSVTGNTEAFF. The CDR3 DNA follows: TGTGCCAGCAGCGTTACAGGGAACACTGAAGCTTTCTTT.

This clonotype was counted many times. The chain carries TRBV7-2 and TRBJ1-5, with D perhaps TRBD1 (5 bases). Germline CDR1 and CDR2: SGHTA and FQGNSA. The CDR3 contains 15 residues. Trimming cost V 5 bases and J 2 bases, with 13 bases left between them. CDR3 bases: TGTGCCAGCAGCGTGGGACGGTCCGGCAATCAGCCCCAGCATTTT. It is translated as CASSVGRSGNQPQHF.

The V gene is TRBV19, the J gene TRBJ2-4; no definite D call. The CDR3 loop spans 14 amino acids. CDR1 is LNHDA, CDR2 SQIVND, per germline (reference sequence). Trimming shortened V by 3 bases and J by 8 bases, and 14 bases separated the two germline ends. CDR3 amino acids: CASSMVRLRDIQYF. DNA of the CDR3: TGTGCCAGTAGTATGGTCCGCTTAAGGGACATTCAGTACTTC.

The chain links TRBV7-9 to TRBJ2-5; 11 positions agree with TRBD2. V trimming: 0 bases; J trimming: 3 bases; junction bases outside the gene matches: 9. This CDR3 has 18 residues. The germline V gene has CDR1 SEHNR and CDR2 FQNEAQ (reference sequence). CDR3: CASSLAEGTSGGKETQYF. The CDR3, as DNA: TGTGCCAGCAGCTTAGCGGAAGGAACTAGCGGGGGCAAAGAGACCCAGTACTTC.

The chain combines TRBV27 with TRBJ1-1; D is perhaps TRBD1 (6 bases). The CDR3 is 14 residues long. Deletions cut 0 bases from V and 3 bases from J, with 8 bases between. Germline V CDR1 and CDR2: MNHEY, SMNVEV (reference sequence). The CDR3 DNA sequence: TGTGCCAGCAGTTTATCAACAGGGTACACTGAAGCTTTCTTT. It translates to CASSLSTGYTEAFF.

This clonotype was detected only a few times. The chain links TRBV25-1 to TRBJ2-1, with D tentatively TRBD1 (5 bases). V was trimmed by 2 bases and J by 7 bases, leaving 15 bases between them. Germline loops: CDR1 MGHDK, CDR2 SYGVNS. The CDR3 runs 15 residues. The CDR3 region has the DNA TGTGCCAGCAGTGAAGGGGCAGGGTTTCTGAATGAGCAGTTCTTC. The encoded protein is CASSEGAGFLNEQFF.

About this clonotype itself: At one of its ends the junction is not consistent with the germline gene, which may arise from a read error. The chain is built from TRBV7-7 and TRBJ1-1, with a tentative D call TRBD1 (6 bases). The germline CDR1 and CDR2 sequences are SSHAT and FNYEAQ (reference sequence). This CDR3 region has 14 residues. The chain's CDR3 is CASSPGELNTEAFF. The CDR3, as DNA: TGTGCTAGCAGCCCAGGGGAACTGAACACTGAAGCTTTCTTT.

A few counts support this clonotype. The V gene is TRBV7-9, the J gene TRBJ2-7; a weak D match, TRBD2 (6 bases). Germline CDR1 reads SEHNR; CDR2 reads FQNEAQ (reference sequence). Trimming shortened V by 1 base and J by 0 bases, and 10 bases separated the two germline ends. CDR3 length: 15 amino acids. The CDR3 bases are TGTGCCAGCAGCTTAGTGGGACTCAACTCCTACGAGCAGTACTTC. Its translation: CASSLVGLNSYEQYF.

This clonotype turned up a few times. V and J are TRBV12-3 or TRBV12-4 and TRBJ2-2; D gene uncertain. The CDR3 consists of 13 residues. The germline V and J ends were trimmed by 2 bases and 2 bases, with 3 bases remaining between them. Here the CDR3 DNA reads TGTGCCAGCAGTTTAATCAACACCGGGGAGCTGTTTTTT. This encodes CASSLINTGELFF.

This clonotype came up a few times. The chain joins TRBV19 to TRBJ1-2; possibly TRBD1 for D (5 bases). The germline V and J ends were trimmed by 3 bases and 7 bases, with 6 bases remaining between them. The CDR3 length is 11 residues. In germline, CDR1 is LNHDA, CDR2 SQIVND (reference sequence). The CDR3 nucleotides read TGTGCCAGTAGTATCGGGGCTGGCTACACCTTC. It yields the protein CASSIGAGYTF. The full variable domain, rest sourced from reference TRBV19 and TRBJ1-2, is DGGITQSPKYLFRKEGQNVTLSCEQNLNHDAMYWYRQDPGQGLRLIYYSQIVNDFQKGDIAEGYSVSREKKESFPLTVTSAQKNPTAFYLCASSIGAGYTFGSGTRLTVV.

At least ten counts were recorded for this clonotype. The chain has TRBV7-2 and TRBJ2-5; 16 positions match TRBD2. Germline lookup yields CDR1 SGHTA and CDR2 FQGNSA. This CDR3 region has 16 residues. Trimming cost V 5 bases and J 5 bases; bases outside gene matches: 5. The CDR3 loop is CASSAGLAGGRETQYF. The DNA of the CDR3 is TGTGCCAGCAGCGCGGGACTAGCGGGGGGGCGTGAGACCCAGTACTTC. The full variable domain, completed using reference TRBV7-2 and TRBJ2-5, is GAGVSQSPSNKVTEKGKDVELRCDPISGHTALYWYRQSLGQGLEFLIYFQGNSAPDKSGLPSDRFSAERTGGSVSTLTIQRTQQEDSAVYLCASSAGLAGGRETQYFGPGTRLLVL.

This clonotype was recorded a few times. The chain joins TRBV6-5 to TRBJ2-1; 7 positions match TRBD2. The V gene end was trimmed by 2 bases and the J gene end by 5 bases; junction bases not matched to a gene: 3. CDR1 is MNHEY and CDR2 is SVGAGI in the germline V gene. This CDR3 is built from 14 residues. DNA for the CDR3: TGTGCCAGCAGTTACAGAAGCGGGAACAATGAGCAGTTCTTC. Protein sequence: CASSYRSGNNEQFF.

The chain carries TRBV5-8 and TRBJ2-1; weak D call: TRBD2 (5 bases). V lost 0 bases and J 0 bases, leaving 13 bases between the germline ends. This CDR3 has 17 residues. The germline CDR1 and CDR2 sequences are SGHTS and YDEGEE. DNA of the CDR3: TGTGCCAGCAGCTTGGCCAAGAGCGGAAGCTCCTACAATGAGCAGTTCTTC. As protein: CASSLAKSGSSYNEQFF.

The table lists this clonotype with a few counts. The chain recombines TRBV12-3 or TRBV12-4 with TRBJ2-1, with 8 positions matching TRBD2. The CDR3 is made up of 14 amino acids. V dropped 2 bases and J dropped 8; count of bases not matched to a gene: 5. The CDR3 sequence: CASSLPGRGDEQFF. In DNA, the CDR3 is TGTGCCAGCAGTTTACCGGGGCGGGGGGATGAGCAGTTCTTC.

The chain uses TRBV27 and TRBJ2-1; D is unresolved. V lost 0 bases, J lost 9 bases, and 15 bases lay in between. CDR3 length: 15 amino acids. Germline V gene lookup returns CDR1 MNHEY and CDR2 SMNVEV (reference sequence). CDR3 region: CASSLSAVARSEQFF. The CDR3 DNA is TGTGCCAGCAGTTTATCGGCGGTGGCCAGGAGTGAGCAGTTCTTC.

The genes are TRBV6-2 or TRBV6-3 and TRBJ2-1; 10 bases match TRBD1. The V gene end was trimmed by 2 bases and the J gene end by 14 bases; junction bases not matched to a gene: 0. The CDR3 sequence is 11 residues long. The germline gives CDR1 MNHEY, CDR2 SVGEGT. For the CDR3, the DNA is TGTGCCAGCAGTTACGGGACAGGGGAGTTCTTC. Residues: CASSYGTGEFF.

The sample holds a few counts of this clonotype. V and J are TRBV12-5 and TRBJ2-5, with 8 positions matching TRBD1. The germline V gene has CDR1 LGHNT and CDR2 FRNRAP. The CDR3 covers 15 residues. Germline trimming cut 6 bases from V and 2 bases from J; bases unmatched to any gene: 8. CDR3 sequence: CASGRPGQEQETQYF. The CDR3, as DNA: TGTGCTAGTGGGAGACCGGGACAGGAGCAAGAGACCCAGTACTTC.